Below are 28 T cell receptor beta chains sequenced from a single sample in a study of post-analysis software for immune sequencing data. Unique molecular identifiers tagged the TCR beta cDNA libraries. TCRdb redid the calling of the PCR reads with MiXCR, one entry per CDR3 protein. Here the sample spans roughly 170,000 distinct CDR3 sequences, roughly 31% being singletons. Their specific antigens are unknown. Study-level points and caveats: Roughly five TRBV segments, including TRBV5-6, TRBV5-1 and TRBV20-1, were more frequent in patients than controls.

Sequencing was performed on blood. The receptors shown here come from a girl aged 5-17 years with multiple sclerosis.

This clonotype was seen just once. A much more abundant neighbour one base away suggests this may be a read error. This chain links TRBV20-1 with TRBJ2-5; D not certain. CDR1 is DFQATT and CDR2 is SNEGSKA in the germline V gene (reference sequence). V was shortened by 6 bases and J by 11 bases, with 13 bases between the two germline ends. The CDR3 is made up of 10 amino acids. CDR3 loop: CSAYGNEQYF. The CDR3 region has the DNA TGCAGTGCGTATGGGAATGAGCAGTACTTC.

The chain couples TRBV10-2 to TRBJ2-2; 9 bases line up with TRBD1. Germline CDR1 reads WSHSY; CDR2 reads SAAADI. The ends lost 11 bases at V and 3 bases at J; junction bases unmatched: 10. CDR3 length: 15 amino acids. CDR3 in amino acids: CAGKRGDRDTGELFF. The CDR3 bases are TGCGCCGGCAAGAGAGGGGACAGGGACACCGGGGAGCTGTTTTTT.

A note on this clonotype: Being one base from a much bigger clone, this may be a read error. The rearrangement links TRBV12-3 or TRBV12-4 to TRBJ2-1; D may be TRBD2 (6 bases). The CDR3 is 15 residues long. The CDR3 sequence: CVSSAGTQPYNEQFF. CDR3 DNA: TGTGTCAGCAGTGCAGGGACTCAACCTTACAATGAGCAGTTCTTC.

A remark on this clonotype: Compared with germline, one end of the junction differs, possibly owing to a read error. This rearrangement joins TRBV27 to TRBJ1-4, with D possibly TRBD1 on 6 matching bases. Germline V lookup: CDR1 MNHEY, CDR2 SMNVEV (reference sequence). The CDR3 contains 15 residues. CDR3 DNA: TGTGCCAACAGTCTACAGACAGGATTCAAGGAAAAACTGTTTTTT. This codes for CANSLQTGFKEKLFF.

The chain joins TRBV3-1 to TRBJ1-4; unclear D gene. The V and J ends lost 4 bases and 10 bases respectively, with 13 bases between them. Germline CDR1 and CDR2: LGHDT and YNNKEL (reference sequence). This CDR3 is 13 amino acids long. CDR3 region: CASSRVGGGKLFF. The CDR3 bases are TGTGCCAGCAGCCGGGTAGGAGGCGGAAAACTGTTTTTT.

This clonotype occurred many times. This chain connects TRBV5-1 to TRBJ2-7, with TRBD2 matching over 11 bases. Germline CDR1 reads SGHRS; CDR2 reads YFSETQ. The CDR3 totals 14 residues. Unmatched junction bases numbered 4, after V lost 5 bases and J lost 3 bases. CDR3 amino acids: CASRAGTSGYEQYF. DNA for the CDR3: TGCGCCAGCAGAGCCGGGACTAGCGGCTACGAGCAGTACTTC.

This clonotype was seen repeatedly, ten times or more. Here the CDR3 reads CASSYPYGYTF. CDR3 bases: TGTGCCAGCAGTTATCCCTATGGCTACACCTTC. J is TRBJ1-2 and V is TRBV28; D call uncertain. The CDR3 is 11 residues long. Trimming pared 4 bases from V and 4 bases from J, leaving 4 bases between. Per germline, CDR1 MDHEN and CDR2 SYDVKM.

Points on this clonotype: The conserved final phenylalanine or tryptophan is absent from the CDR3, which likely points to a read error. The chain has TRBV5-1 and TRBJ2-1; possible D gene TRBD2, 5 bases. Trimming pared 4 bases from V and 0 bases from J, leaving 14 bases between. CDR3 length equals 16 residues. Germline values: CDR1 SGHRS, CDR2 YFSETQ. The CDR3 spells CASSRKGRDSYNEQFL. In nucleotides, the CDR3 is TGCGCCAGCAGCCGAAAAGGACGGGACTCCTACAATGAGCAGTTCTTA.

V usage is TRBV20-1 and J usage is TRBJ2-2; D is ambiguous. Germline CDR1 and CDR2: DFQATT and SNEGSKA (reference sequence). This CDR3 has 14 residues. In DNA form, the CDR3 reads TGCGGCGCGCCCAGGCAGGTCAACACCGGGGAGCTGTTTTTT. Residues: CGAPRQVNTGELFF.

This clonotype appeared many times. The rearrangement links TRBV20-1 to TRBJ2-5, with TRBD2 as a possible D gene (6 bases). CDR3 length equals 15 residues. The germline CDR1 and CDR2 sequences are DFQATT and SNEGSKA (reference sequence). V lost 4 bases, J lost 2 bases, and 17 bases lay in between. CDR3 loop: CSANPPDGGQETQYF. The CDR3 bases are TGCAGTGCTAATCCGCCTGACGGAGGGCAAGAGACCCAGTACTTC.

As for this clonotype: This may arise from a read error, as a much more abundant clone is one base away. The V gene is TRBV7-9, the J gene TRBJ2-1; D might be TRBD2 (5 bases). This CDR3 has 15 residues. The V gene's germline CDR1 is SEHNR and CDR2 FQNEAQ (reference sequence). CDR3 bases: TGTACCAGCAGCTTAGCCGGGATCTCCTACAATGAGCAGTTCTTC. Translated: CTSSLAGISYNEQFF.

In this sample, this clonotype turned up a few times. J is TRBJ2-3 and V is TRBV6-4, with 7 bases fitting TRBD2. This CDR3 is built from 13 residues. V lost 5 bases and J lost 4; bases outside the gene matches: 3. From germline, CDR1 is MRHNA and CDR2 SNTAGT. CDR3 residues: CASSKREADTQYF. As DNA, the CDR3 is TGTGCCAGCAGTAAACGGGAGGCAGATACGCAGTATTTT.

Details on this clonotype: A much larger clonotype is one base distant, so this may be a read error. The chain links TRBV20-1 to TRBJ2-1; 11 bases are shared with TRBD2. This CDR3 spans 16 amino acids. Per germline, CDR1 DFQATT and CDR2 SNEGSKA (reference sequence). V trimming: 6 bases; J trimming: 5 bases; junction bases outside the gene matches: 12. The chain's CDR3 is CSAEKPGLADHNEQFF. In nucleotides, the CDR3 is TGCAGTGCAGAAAAACCGGGACTAGCGGACCACAATGAGCAGTTCTTC.

The chain couples TRBV27 to TRBJ2-1, with D unclear. The J call may be mistaken, given a closer DNA end match to TRBJ2-7. The CDR3 sequence is 15 residues long. CDR1 and CDR2 (germline): MNHEY, SMNVEV (reference sequence). DNA of the CDR3: TGTGCCAGCAATTTCCTTCCGAGCTCCTACAATGAGCAGTACTTC. Protein sequence: CASNFLPSSYNEQYF.

The chain couples TRBV6-4 to TRBJ1-5; no clear D gene. Trimming removed 0 bases at V and 7 bases at J, with 4 bases between. Germline CDR1 reads MRHNA; CDR2 reads SNTAGT. The CDR3 contains 12 residues. In DNA, the CDR3 is TGTGCCAGCAGTGACTCAAGGCAGCCCCAGCATTTT. The encoded protein is CASSDSRQPQHF.

Only a few counts were recorded for this clonotype. The V gene is TRBV3-1, the J gene TRBJ2-1; 9 bases map to TRBD2. CDR1 is LGHDT and CDR2 is YNNKEL in the germline V gene (reference sequence). This CDR3 has 15 residues. The V and J ends lost 5 bases and 7 bases, in that order; junction bases with no gene match: 9. The CDR3 reads CASSLIAGAGNEQFF. In DNA form, the CDR3 reads TGTGCCAGCAGCTTGATAGCGGGAGCGGGTAATGAGCAGTTCTTC.

The chain joins TRBV7-2 to TRBJ2-2, with 8 bases matching TRBD2. The CDR3 is 15 amino acids. Looked up from germline, CDR1 is SGHTA and CDR2 is FQGNSA. The ends lost 5 bases at V and 3 bases at J; junction bases unmatched: 5. Here the CDR3 DNA reads TGTGCCAGCAGCGGTGGCGGGAGGCACACCGGGGAGCTGTTTTTT. Translation: CASSGGGRHTGELFF.

In this sample, this clonotype turned up many times. The chain joins TRBV5-1 to TRBJ2-3, with unresolved D. Deletions cut 4 bases from V and 0 bases from J, with 15 bases between. Germline V CDR1 and CDR2: SGHRS, YFSETQ. CDR3 length: 16 amino acids. Here the CDR3 DNA reads TGCGCCAGCAGCCCTAAGAGCGTACCTAGCACAGATACGCAGTATTTT. Translated, it gives CASSPKSVPSTDTQYF.

CDR3 sequence (DNA): TGTGCCAGCAGCACTCGCCCCCGGAGGGATACGCAGTATTTT. It codes for CASSTRPRRDTQYF. The V and J genes are TRBV9 and TRBJ2-3; D perhaps matches TRBD2 (5 bases). This CDR3 contains 14 residues. Trimming cost V 4 bases and J 6 bases, with 15 bases left between them. CDR1 and CDR2 from the germline V gene are SGDLS and YYNGEE.

This clonotype was seen ten or more times. V and J are TRBV20-1 and TRBJ1-2; D unclear. Germline values: CDR1 DFQATT, CDR2 SNEGSKA (reference sequence). The length of the CDR3 is 14 residues. V was cut by 0 bases and J by 5 bases, with 13 bases left in between. DNA of the CDR3: TGCAGTGCTAGAGATTTTGGGAACGTGTATGGCTACACCTTC. It specifies CSARDFGNVYGYTF.

The sample holds a few counts of this clonotype. The chain is built from TRBV5-6 and TRBJ1-2, with unresolved D. Deletions cut 3 bases from V and 7 bases from J, with 19 bases between. CDR1 is SGHDT and CDR2 is YYEEEE in the germline V gene. The CDR3 extends over 15 amino acids. In nucleotides, the CDR3 is TGTGCCAGCAGCTGCCCGGTTCGGGGAAAATTTGGCTACACCTTC. Translation: CASSCPVRGKFGYTF. The full variable domain, its missing parts supplied by reference TRBV5-6 and TRBJ1-2, is DAGVTQSPTHLIKTRGQQVTLRCSPKSGHDTVSWYQQALGQGPQFIFQYYEEEERQRGNFPDRFSGHQFPNYSSELNVNALLLGDSALYLCASSCPVRGKFGYTFGSGTRLTVV.

This clonotype has a handful of counts. The chain has TRBV7-9 and TRBJ1-2; TRBD1 matches 9 bases. The V gene's germline CDR1 is SEHNR and CDR2 FQNEAQ (reference sequence). The CDR3 runs to 18 residues. J lost 3 bases, V lost 4 bases, and 15 bases had no gene match. Here the CDR3 DNA reads TGTGCCAGCAGCTCCCCCTCGGTAACCGGGACAGGGTACTATGGCTACACCTTC. Its protein product is CASSSPSVTGTGYYGYTF.

V gene TRBV3-1 combines with J gene TRBJ2-7, with D perhaps matching TRBD1 (5 bases). This CDR3 is built from 14 residues. V shed 0 bases and J shed 4 bases, with 10 bases lying between them. CDR1 and CDR2 (germline): LGHDT, YNNKEL (reference sequence). In DNA, the CDR3 is TGTGCCAGCAGCCAAGACGGACAAGGGTACGAGCAGTACTTC. This codes for CASSQDGQGYEQYF.

The V call is TRBV15, the J call TRBJ1-5, with D maybe TRBD1 (5 bases). Germline assignment: CDR1 LNHNV and CDR2 YYDKDF (reference sequence). Deletions cut 4 bases from V and 5 bases from J, with 6 bases between. The CDR3 is made up of 12 amino acids. CDR3: CATSIGDQPQHF. CDR3 DNA sequence: TGTGCCACCAGCATAGGGGATCAGCCCCAGCATTTT.

The V and J genes are TRBV12-3 or TRBV12-4 and TRBJ2-1, with 7 bases fitting TRBD1. V was pared by 4 bases and J by 6 bases, with 9 bases of the junction left unmatched. CDR3 length equals 15 residues. CDR3 bases: TGTGCCAGCAGTTACCACGGACAGGTGGGCAATGAGCAGTTCTTC. It encodes CASSYHGQVGNEQFF.

As regards this clonotype: The junction differs from germline at one of its ends, possibly a read error. J is TRBJ1-6 and V is TRBV11-2, with D hard to call. This CDR3 is built from 15 residues. Germline V gene data show CDR1 as SGHAT and CDR2 as FQNNGV. The CDR3 is CASSLGTLYNSPFHF. DNA of the CDR3: TGTGCCAGCAGCTTAGGGACGCTCTATAATTCACCCTTCCACTTT.

The CDR3 region has the DNA TGCAGTGCTAGAGCGGGACTAGCGGGAGATGGGTATGAGCAGTTCTTC. It codes for CSARAGLAGDGYEQFF. The chain couples TRBV20-1 to TRBJ2-1, with 14 bases identical to TRBD2. There are 16 residues in the CDR3. The V segment lost 1 base and the J segment 8 bases; nucleotides outside the gene matches: 7. Germline V gives CDR1 DFQATT, CDR2 SNEGSKA (reference sequence).

This chain links TRBV7-2 with TRBJ2-1; 11 bases are shared with TRBD1. The V segment lost 5 bases and the J segment 4 bases; nucleotides outside the gene matches: 19. The CDR3 extends over 20 amino acids. Germline loops: CDR1 SGHTA, CDR2 FQGNSA. CDR3 sequence: CASSRIKERRTGGPYNEQFF. CDR3 coding DNA: TGTGCCAGCAGCCGCATAAAAGAGCGGAGGACAGGGGGCCCTTACAATGAGCAGTTCTTC.